This is a list of T cell receptor beta chains from one sample in a study of human T cells and chemical hapten exposure. TCRdb reanalysed the RACE reads using MiXCR and keeps one entry per CDR3 protein. The top ten clones hold approximately 3.4% of a sample with roughly 92,000 distinct CDR3 sequences, about an eighth of them seen once. Sequenced material: whole blood, taken in connection with sensitization to the hapten diphenylcyclopropenone (DPC). The receptor source for this set is a woman aged 40 to 55 with alopecia areata. Some clones in this sample may be carry-over from other donors' samples. CDR3s include the opening cysteine and the closing phenylalanine or tryptophan. A D gene is named only where the DNA matches it firmly. Only part of the rows carry a size: once, few, many, or a class if the clone is expanded.

CASSLTLATATYNEQFF,TGTGCCAGCAGCCTAACACTAGCGACTGCAACCTACAATGAGCAGTTCTTC,TRBV3-1,TRBJ2-1,TRBD2,few
CASSHAVAQGGLGTEAFF,TGTGCCAGCAGCCACGCCGTGGCACAGGGGGGACTGGGCACTGAAGCTTTCTTT,TRBV7-2,TRBJ1-1,TRBD1,many
CASSLSGGRDRDTQYF,TGTGCCAGCAGCCTATCCGGCGGGAGGGATAGGGATACGCAGTATTTT,TRBV7-2,TRBJ2-3,TRBD2,many
CASTRGTSGIGEQYF,TGTGCCAGCACTCGCGGGACTAGCGGGATTGGGGAGCAGTACTTC,TRBV2,TRBJ2-7,TRBD2,many
CASTTSGEQYF,TGTGCCAGCACCACGAGCGGAGAACAGTACTTC,TRBV12-3/TRBV12-4,TRBJ2-4,-,many
CSVPHINVGYTF,TGCAGCGTTCCCCACATCAATGTCGGCTACACCTTC,TRBV29-1,TRBJ1-2,-,many
CASSQGTPGELQETQYF,TGCGCCAGCAGCCAAGGGACACCCGGGGAATTACAAGAGACCCAGTACTTC,TRBV4-1,TRBJ2-5,-,many
CASSLGQGGFPSNQPQHF,TGTGCCAGCAGCCTGGGACAGGGGGGCTTTCCTAGCAATCAGCCCCAGCATTTT,TRBV7-9,TRBJ1-5,TRBD1,many
CASRGTSGREQYF,TGTGCCAGCAGGGGGACTTCAGGCAGGGAGCAGTACTTC,TRBV6-5,TRBJ2-7,-,-
CASSAQGVQGYTF,TGTGCCAGCAGCGCTCAGGGGGTTCAAGGCTACACCTTC,TRBV5-4,TRBJ1-2,TRBD1,few
CASSSPGQGRTYEQYF,TGTGCCAGCAGTTCCCCCGGACAGGGGAGAACCTACGAGCAGTACTTC,TRBV6-2/TRBV6-3,TRBJ2-7,TRBD1,once
CASSHPGSSTDTQYF,TGTGCCAGCAGTCATCCCGGGTCTAGCACAGATACGCAGTATTTT,TRBV28,TRBJ2-3,-,-
CASSGGVSTDTQYF,TGTGCCAGCAGCGGGGGGGTGAGCACAGATACGCAGTATTTT,TRBV9,TRBJ2-3,-,few
CSARTGEQPQHF,TGCAGTGCTAGGACCGGGGAACAGCCCCAGCATTTT,TRBV20-1,TRBJ1-5,-,many
CASSYVAEYSYEQYF,TGTGCCAGCAGTTACGTAGCGGAGTACTCCTACGAGCAGTACTTC,TRBV6-6,TRBJ2-7,-,many
CSARKNFDEQFF,TGCAGTGCTAGAAAGAATTTCGATGAGCAGTTCTTC,TRBV20-1,TRBJ2-1,-,many
CASSAQTPPNTEAFF,TGTGCCAGCAGTGCCCAAACACCACCGAACACTGAAGCTTTCTTT,TRBV12-3/TRBV12-4,TRBJ1-1,-,few
CASSGVRGGLSYEQYF,TGTGCCAGCAGTGGGGTACGAGGGGGCCTGTCCTACGAGCAGTACTTC,TRBV27,TRBJ2-7,TRBD1,-
CATNRGHQPQHF,TGTGCCACAAACAGGGGGCATCAGCCCCAGCATTTT,TRBV19,TRBJ1-5,TRBD1,many
CSGKYSVNEQYF,TGCAGCGGGAAATACTCCGTTAACGAGCAGTACTTC,TRBV29-1,TRBJ2-7,-,few
CASSQEQQGILIRNQPQHF,TGCGCCAGCAGCCAAGAACAACAGGGGATTTTAATTCGCAATCAGCCCCAGCATTTT,TRBV4-1,TRBJ1-5,TRBD1,many
CAWSVRRGDQPQHF,TGTGCCTGGAGTGTAAGGAGGGGAGATCAGCCCCAGCATTTT,TRBV30,TRBJ1-5,-,-
CAWSVRQSNYGYTF,TGTGCCTGGAGTGTACGACAGTCTAACTATGGCTACACCTTC,TRBV30,TRBJ1-2,-,few
CASSVSPLLAGGEQFF,TGTGCCAGCAGTGTTAGCCCGCTCTTGGCCGGGGGTGAGCAGTTCTTC,TRBV6-1,TRBJ2-1,-,many
CATSEDRTRSGLYF,TGTGCCACCAGTGAAGATAGAACCCGCTCGGGTTTGTATTTT,TRBV24-1,TRBJ2-3,-,-
CASSLVLAGGSSYNEQFF,TGTGCCAGCAGCTTGGTGCTAGCGGGAGGAAGCTCCTACAATGAGCAGTTCTTC,TRBV5-8,TRBJ2-1,TRBD2,many
CASSRTGAVEETQYF,TGTGCCAGCAGTCGGACCGGTGCGGTCGAAGAGACCCAGTACTTC,TRBV2,TRBJ2-5,-,-
CASSKVRGEVLVEDEQYF,TGTGCCAGCAGCAAAGTCCGAGGGGAGGTGTTGGTAGAGGACGAGCAGTACTTC,TRBV21-1,TRBJ2-7,-,many
CASSLGRYEQFF,TGTGCCAGCAGTTTAGGGCGGTATGAGCAGTTCTTC,TRBV28,TRBJ2-1,-,-
CASRGEAGYEQYF,TGCGCCAGTAGAGGTGAGGCAGGCTACGAGCAGTACTTC,TRBV5-1,TRBJ2-7,-,few
CASRPGLDPAGNTIYF,TGCGCCAGCAGACCGGGTCTAGACCCAGCTGGAAACACCATATATTTT,TRBV5-1,TRBJ1-3,-,many
CASSLWGEAGREKLFF,TGTGCCAGCAGCTTATGGGGCGAGGCAGGGCGGGAAAAACTGTTTTTT,TRBV7-2,TRBJ1-4,-,few
CASSLSRGHYGYTF,TGTGCCAGCAGTTTATCCAGGGGGCACTATGGCTACACCTTC,TRBV12-3/TRBV12-4,TRBJ1-2,TRBD1,-
CSASSLASSYNEQFF,TGCAGTGCTAGCTCTCTAGCGTCCTCCTACAATGAGCAGTTCTTC,TRBV20-1,TRBJ2-1,-,many
CASRLIAGGETQYF,TGTGCCAGCAGGCTGATAGCGGGAGGAGAGACCCAGTACTTC,TRBV6-1,TRBJ2-5,TRBD2,-
CASSATTGAYNEQFF,TGCGCCAGCAGCGCAACGACGGGAGCCTACAATGAGCAGTTCTTC,TRBV5-1,TRBJ2-1,-,-
CASSVQGAGELFFGEGELFF,-,TRBV6-1,TRBJ2-2,-,-
CASSQDLGKGYTF,TGTGCCAGCAGCCAAGATTTGGGGAAGGGCTACACCTTC,TRBV14,TRBJ1-2,-,many
CASSALAGAYNEQFF,TGTGCCAGCAGCGCACTAGCGGGGGCATACAATGAGCAGTTCTTC,TRBV9,TRBJ2-1,TRBD2,many